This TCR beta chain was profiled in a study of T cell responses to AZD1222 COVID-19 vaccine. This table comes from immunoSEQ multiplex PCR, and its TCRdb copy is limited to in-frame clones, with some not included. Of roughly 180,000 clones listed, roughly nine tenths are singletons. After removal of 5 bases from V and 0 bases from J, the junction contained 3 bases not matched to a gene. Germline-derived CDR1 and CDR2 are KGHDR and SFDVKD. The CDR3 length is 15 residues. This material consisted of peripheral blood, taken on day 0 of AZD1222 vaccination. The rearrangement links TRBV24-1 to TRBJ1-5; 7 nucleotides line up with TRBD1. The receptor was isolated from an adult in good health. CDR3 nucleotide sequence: TGTGCCACCAGTGGTCCAGGGGGTAGCAATCAGCCCCAGCATTTT. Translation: CATSGPGGSNQPQHF.